This is a list of T cell receptor beta chains from one sample in a study of cytomegalovirus exposure and HLA in healthy donors. Using immunoSEQ multiplex PCR, the repertoire was profiled, and TCRdb retains in-frame clones only, with some absent. The sample consists of about 41,000 clones, 81% of them appearing once. Sequenced: PBMCs. The origin of the receptors is a man aged 50-60 years in good health and CMV-seronegative. Each CDR3 is given with its conserved first and last residue. D genes are given only for firm matches. Clone size is given for some rows only: seen once, a few or many times, or a class if the clone is expanded.

j_call	clone_size	v_call	d_call	cdr3_nt	cdr3_aa
TRBJ2-5	few	TRBV5-1	-	TGCGCCAGCAGCTCTGTACGGGGAGGAGAGACCCAGTACTTC	CASSSVRGGETQYF
TRBJ2-2	-	TRBV7-9	TRBD2	TGTGCCAGCAGCTCTAGCGGGGGGGGGAACACCGGGGAGCTGTTTTTT	CASSSSGGGNTGELFF
TRBJ2-7	-	TRBV7-9	-	TGTTCCAGCAGCCAAGTAGAAATGCCCCTCTACGAGCAGTACTTC	CSSSQVEMPLYEQYF
TRBJ2-1	-	TRBV18	TRBD1	TGTGCCAGCTCACCCTCGGACAGGGACGTTGAGCAGTTCTTC	CASSPSDRDVEQFF
TRBJ1-1	-	TRBV10-3	-	TGTGCCATCAGCCAACAGGGTCTGAACACTGAAGCTTTCTTT	CAISQQGLNTEAFF
TRBJ2-7	-	TRBV4-1	-	TGCGCCAGCAGCCAAGAAGAGGACACAGCCTACGAGCAGTACTTC	CASSQEEDTAYEQYF
TRBJ1-6	-	TRBV19	-	TGTGCCAGTAGTATCGGGCAGGCGGGTAATTCACCCCTCCACTTT	CASSIGQAGNSPLHF
TRBJ2-6	-	TRBV7-9	-	TGTGCCAGCAGCTTGCTCGGAGCTAGTTCTGGGGCCAACGTCCTGACTTTC	CASSLLGASSGANVLTF
TRBJ2-1	-	TRBV5-6	-	TGTGCCAGCAGCCTTCCCGGTAGGGCCGAGAGGGAGTTCTTC	CASSLPGRAEREFF
TRBJ2-7	-	TRBV9	-	TGTGCCAGCAGCAGAGGCGGGGTCGAGCAGTACTTC	CASSRGGVEQYF
TRBJ2-2	-	TRBV6-5	-	TGTGCCAGCAGTTACGCCTTACAAGCGAACACCGGGGAGCTGTTTTTT	CASSYALQANTGELFF
TRBJ1-2	-	TRBV7-2	-	TGTGCCAGCAGCTTGTACATGGACTATGGCTACACCTTC	CASSLYMDYGYTF
TRBJ1-4	few	TRBV7-9	-	TGTGCCAGCAGTATCAGCAGGGAAAAACTGTTTTTT	CASSISREKLFF
TRBJ1-3	-	TRBV7-2	-	TGTGCCAGCAGCTTAGGGAGCGGGGGGACTGGAAACACCATATATTTT	CASSLGSGGTGNTIYF
TRBJ1-2	-	TRBV7-2	TRBD1	TGTGCCAGCAGCAAAAAAACTCAGGGGGTTTATGGCTACACCTTC	CASSKKTQGVYGYTF
TRBJ2-7	-	TRBV27	TRBD1	TGTGCCAGCAGCCTGTTCCAGGGGGCCTACGAGCAGTACTTC	CASSLFQGAYEQYF
TRBJ2-2	-	TRBV10-1	TRBD2	TGCGCCAGCAGTGCCGGGACTAGCGGGATATGTGGGACCGGGGAGCTGTTTTTT	CASSAGTSGICGTGELFF
TRBJ2-7	-	TRBV9	TRBD1	TGTGCCAGCAGCCCCAGGGGGCGCGACGAGCAGTACTTC	CASSPRGRDEQYF
TRBJ2-1	-	TRBV2	TRBD1	TGTGCCAGCAGACAGGACAGGGGAGAGCACAATGAGCAGTTCTTC	CASRQDRGEHNEQFF
TRBJ2-1	-	TRBV11-2	-	TGTGCCAGCAGCTTCCTTCACCGGGGGAGCTCCTACAATGAGCAGTTCTTC	CASSFLHRGSSYNEQFF
TRBJ2-3	-	TRBV9	-	TGTGCCAGCAGCGTAGAAGGGGTTCTAGATACGCAGTATTTT	CASSVEGVLDTQYF
TRBJ2-3	-	TRBV5-4	TRBD2	TGTGCCAGCAGCCCCGGGGGGGCGTTTTCAGATACGCAGTATTTT	CASSPGGAFSDTQYF
TRBJ2-1	-	TRBV7-9	-	TGTTCCTCAGCTAGGGGGGGTGAGCAGTTCTTC	CSSARGGEQFF
TRBJ1-1	few	TRBV7-6	-	TGTGCCAGCAGCTTAGACCCAGGCACTGAAGCTTTCTTT	CASSLDPGTEAFF
TRBJ2-1	-	TRBV6-1	TRBD2	TGTGCCAGCAGTGAAGAACCCGGGACTACGGAGTTCTTC	CASSEEPGTTEFF
TRBJ2-5	-	TRBV9	TRBD2	TGTGCCAGCAGCGTAGGGCTAGCGGAGGGGGAGACCCAGTACTTC	CASSVGLAEGETQYF
TRBJ1-6	-	TRBV10-3	-	TGTGCCATTTCTTTAGCCAACAGGGACTCACCCCTCCACTTT	CAISLANRDSPLHF
TRBJ1-2	-	TRBV4-2	-	TGTGCCAGCAGCCAAGGACAAAACTATGGCTACACCTTC	CASSQGQNYGYTF
TRBJ2-7	few	TRBV6-5	TRBD2	TGTGCCAGTTTTTTCCCGCGGGAGGACGGATACGAGCAGTACTTC	CASFFPREDGYEQYF
TRBJ1-1	-	TRBV18	TRBD1	TGTGCCAGCTCATCGAGGAGGGGGCGAGGATCTGAAGCTTTCTTT	CASSSRRGRGSEAFF
TRBJ2-1	-	TRBV5-1	TRBD2	TGCGCCAGCAGCTTGGGGGGAACTAGCGGGGTGGATGAGCAGTTCTTC	CASSLGGTSGVDEQFF
TRBJ2-7	-	TRBV28	-	TGTGCCAGCAGTTCCGCCCCCGGCCGCGCTAGCTCCTACGAGCAGTACTTC	CASSSAPGRASSYEQYF
TRBJ2-1	-	TRBV5-1	TRBD2	TGCGCCAGCAGCTTGGCTAGCGGGACGTACAATGAGCAGTTCTTC	CASSLASGTYNEQFF
TRBJ1-1	-	TRBV12-5	-	TGTGCTAGTGGTTTGACGGTTGAAGCTTTCTTT	CASGLTVEAFF
TRBJ2-1	-	TRBV6-4	-	TGTGCCAGCAGTCCGCAATTCCCTCCGGGGTGGTATGAGCAGTTCTTC	CASSPQFPPGWYEQFF
TRBJ2-5	-	TRBV5-1	-	TGCGCCAGCAGCGCAGGGTCGGGCCGGATGGAGACCCAGTACTTC	CASSAGSGRMETQYF
TRBJ2-1	-	TRBV5-6	-	TGTGCCAGCAGCTTCATTAGTGAGCAGTTCTTC	CASSFISEQFF
TRBJ2-7	-	TRBV7-9	-	TGTGCCAGCAGCTTAGAGATGGGGGGGCCACTCTCCTACGAGCAGTACTTC	CASSLEMGGPLSYEQYF
TRBJ2-7	-	TRBV7-3	-	TGTGCCAGCAGCTTAATTCGAGGGTACGAGCAGTACTTC	CASSLIRGYEQYF
TRBJ2-1	-	TRBV29-1	TRBD2	TGCAGCGTTGCTAGCGGGAGTTACTACAATGAGCAGTTCTTC	CSVASGSYYNEQFF
TRBJ2-1	-	TRBV18	TRBD2	TGTGCCAGCTCACTCCTCGGGCGGGAGATCCCACATGAGCAGTTCTTC	CASSLLGREIPHEQFF
TRBJ2-5	-	TRBV28	-	TGTGCCAGCAGTTACCCTATCCAAGAGACCCAGTACTTC	CASSYPIQETQYF
TRBJ2-1	-	TRBV4-3	TRBD2	TGCGCCAGCAGCCAAGGGGCCCTAGCGGGAGGGGATGAGCAGTTCTTC	CASSQGALAGGDEQFF
TRBJ1-2	few	TRBV27	TRBD1	TGTGCCAGCACCCTTGACCTGGGACAGGCGGAGGTCTTTGGCTACACCTTC	CASTLDLGQAEVFGYTF
TRBJ1-1	-	TRBV19	TRBD1	TGTGCCAGTAGTAGGGGACGCTTCGGGACAGCCAACACTGAAGCTTTCTTT	CASSRGRFGTANTEAFF
TRBJ1-5	once	TRBV7-3	-	TGTGCCAGCAGCCGGGGGGGCAATCAGCCCCAGCATTTT	CASSRGGNQPQHF
TRBJ1-2	-	TRBV6-1	-	TGTGCCAGCAGAAGAAGGGGAGGGAACTATGGCTACACCTTC	CASRRRGGNYGYTF
TRBJ1-2	-	TRBV11-2	TRBD1	TGTGCCAGCAGCATCGGGACAGGGGACGGCTACACCTTC	CASSIGTGDGYTF